The clone carrying this T cell receptor beta chain was counted a single time. Its antigen is as yet unknown. The germline V gene encodes CDR1 SGHDT and CDR2 YYEEEE. J lost 4 bases, V lost 1 base, and 3 bases had no gene match. The CDR3 covers 14 residues. The data belong to a study of OX40 agonist ivuxolimab in advanced cancers. TCRdb keeps only in-frame clones here, not all; method: immunoSEQ multiplex PCR. The data show roughly 80,000 clones, around 80% seen once. Findings and caveats of the study: The CD4+ and CD8+ T cells in the blood had expanded clonally by week 6 at 0.1 to 3.0 mg/kg.

The sample here was CD4+ or CD8+ T cells sorted from blood, taken in a trial of the OX40 agonist ivuxolimab. This receptor was obtained from an adult with an advanced solid tumor such as melanoma, head and neck, liver or kidney cancer. The J gene is TRBJ1-2, the V gene TRBV5-6; 8 bases are shared with TRBD1. CDR3 protein: CASSLLQGAYGYTF. The DNA for the CDR3 is TGTGCCAGCAGCTTGCTGCAGGGGGCCTATGGCTACACCTTC.